Listed below are T cell receptor beta chains from one sample, sequenced in a study of blood T cell repertoires in COVID-19. This table comes from immunoSEQ multiplex PCR, and its TCRdb copy is limited to in-frame clones, with some not included. The sample has over 150,000 clones, approximately 91% seen once; the top ten hold around 2.1%. Sequencing was carried out using peripheral blood. All receptors derive from a man younger than 35 with acute or convalescent COVID-19. The CDR3 runs from the conserved cysteine through the conserved F or W. A D gene is named only where the DNA matches it firmly. Expanded clones are given a class, and other clones once, few, many or no size at all.

>NA|TRBJ2-7|NA|TRBV19
TGTGCCAGTAGTATCGCCGTCTCGGGGGTAAGCGAGCAGTACTTC
CASSIAVSGVSEQYF
>few|TRBJ1-5|NA|TRBV4-2
TGTGCCAGCAGCCGTGGTGGAACAGAGAATCAGCCCCAGCATTTT
CASSRGGTENQPQHF
>NA|TRBJ1-1|TRBD1|TRBV6-5
TGTGCCAGCAGTCCCGACAGGGGCAACACTGAAGCTTTCTTT
CASSPDRGNTEAFF
>NA|TRBJ1-1|TRBD1|TRBV10-3
TGTGCCATCAGTGAGAAAGGGGGCCTGAACGAAGCTTTCTTT
CAISEKGGLNEAFF
>NA|TRBJ1-3|NA|TRBV9
TGTGCCAGCAGCGTAGGACAGCCTGGAAACACCATATATTTT
CASSVGQPGNTIYF
>NA|TRBJ1-4|NA|TRBV19
TGTGCCAGCCGACCCACAGGTATTAATGAAAAACTGTTTTTT
CASRPTGINEKLFF
>NA|TRBJ2-4|NA|TRBV19
TGTGCCAGTAGTATAGGTGGGCGTCTGGGAAACATTCAGTACTTC
CASSIGGRLGNIQYF
>once|TRBJ1-1|NA|TRBV6-1
TGTGCCAGCAGTGAGGTAGGGGGGGACACTGAAGCTTTCTTT
CASSEVGGDTEAFF
>NA|TRBJ1-5|NA|TRBV30
TGTGCCTGGAGTGTAAGGGCAGGGTGGCAGCCCCAGCATTTT
CAWSVRAGWQPQHF
>NA|TRBJ1-1|NA|TRBV12-3/TRBV12-4
TGTGCCAGCAGTTTCGACGGGGAAGCTTTCTTT
CASSFDGEAFF
>NA|TRBJ1-3|NA|TRBV12-3/TRBV12-4
TGTGCCAGCAGTTTTGGAGGGTCCAACACCATATATTTT
CASSFGGSNTIYF
>NA|TRBJ1-2|NA|TRBV5-6
TGTGCCAGCAGCTTGGGTACAGCCTATTATGGCTACACCTTC
CASSLGTAYYGYTF
>NA|TRBJ2-1|TRBD2|TRBV5-1
TGCGCCAGCTCACTCGGCGGGGGGGCAAATGAGCAGTTCTTC
CASSLGGGANEQFF
>once|TRBJ1-5|NA|TRBV24-1
TGTGCCACCAGTTCATCGGTCGCTTCTGAGTCGAGTCAGCCCCAGCATTTT
CATSSSVASESSQPQHF
>NA|TRBJ1-1|TRBD1|TRBV14
TGTGCCAGCAGCCAAGATTGGGCGACAGGGGGACTGAACACTGAAGCTTTCTTT
CASSQDWATGGLNTEAFF
>NA|TRBJ2-1|TRBD2|TRBV3-1/TRBV3-2
TGTGCCAGCAGCTCCCGGACTAGCGGGGGTAGAGATGAGCAGTTCTTC
CASSSRTSGGRDEQFF
>NA|TRBJ2-7|NA|TRBV19
TGTGCCAGTAGTAGAGGGGGTTCGACCTACGAGCAGTACTTC
CASSRGGSTYEQYF
>NA|TRBJ2-7|NA|TRBV6-6
TGTGCCAGCAGTTCAGGCCTAAACCGCTACGAGCAGTACTTC
CASSSGLNRYEQYF
>NA|TRBJ2-1|TRBD1|TRBV7-6
TGTGCCAGCAGCCCCGGACAGGGGGCTGGGTATGAGCAGTTCTTC
CASSPGQGAGYEQFF
>few|TRBJ2-3|NA|TRBV4-1
TGCGCCAGCAGCCAAGAAGGGACCACCGGAGGGGATACGCAGTATTTT
CASSQEGTTGGDTQYF
>NA|TRBJ2-7|NA|TRBV9
TGTGCCAGCAGCGTAGCGACAGATGACTTCTACGAGCAGTACTTC
CASSVATDDFYEQYF
>few|TRBJ1-5|TRBD1|TRBV28
TGTGCCAGCAAAAAGGGGGCAGCAAATAGCAATCAGCCCCAGCATTTT
CASKKGAANSNQPQHF
>NA|TRBJ1-1|TRBD1|TRBV10-3
TGTGCCATCAGTGACTCGGACAGGACCGAAGCTTTCTTT
CAISDSDRTEAFF
>NA|TRBJ1-1|NA|TRBV14
TGTGCCAGCAATGGGGGCCACAATCCCCCACCTGAAGCTTTCTTT
CASNGGHNPPPEAFF
>NA|TRBJ1-5|TRBD1|TRBV23-1
TGCGCCAGCAGCCGTAATCGGACAGGGCCCCATCAGCCCCAGCATTTT
CASSRNRTGPHQPQHF
>NA|TRBJ1-6|NA|TRBV6-6
TGTGCCAGCAGTTACGGGGCGTTCTATAATTCACCCCTCCACTTT
CASSYGAFYNSPLHF
>NA|TRBJ1-6|NA|TRBV6-5
TGTGCCAGCAGTTACGAAGGGGCTGGGAATTCACCCCTCCACTTT
CASSYEGAGNSPLHF
>once|TRBJ1-1|NA|TRBV29-1
TGCAGCGTCTGCGGCCAGGGCGGGGGGTGGTCCACTGAAGCTTTCTTT
CSVCGQGGGWSTEAFF
>few|TRBJ2-1|TRBD2|TRBV27
TGTGCCAGCAGTTTAACTCTGCTAGCGGGAGTGTATGAGCAGTTCTTC
CASSLTLLAGVYEQFF
>NA|TRBJ1-1|NA|TRBV6-5
TGTGCCAGCAGTTCCAGTACTTCGAGGACTGAAGCTTTCTTT
CASSSSTSRTEAFF
>NA|TRBJ2-6|NA|TRBV3-1/TRBV3-2
TGTGCCAGCAGCTATACATCTTCAGGGTGGGGGGCCAACGTCCTGACTTTC
CASSYTSSGWGANVLTF
>NA|TRBJ2-1|NA|TRBV9
TGTGCCAGCAGCGTAGAGGCGGGGGCCACCCCCTACAATGAGCAGTTCTTC
CASSVEAGATPYNEQFF
>NA|TRBJ2-7|TRBD2|TRBV9
TGTGCCAGCAGCGTTAGCGGGGGGGTCTACGAGCAGTACTTC
CASSVSGGVYEQYF
>NA|TRBJ2-3|TRBD2|TRBV27
TGTGCCAGCAGTAGAGCTCTAGCGGTCGGCACAGATACGCAGTATTTT
CASSRALAVGTDTQYF
>NA|TRBJ2-1|TRBD2|TRBV9
TGTGCCAGCAGCGCAGGGACTAGCGGGGGTACTTACAATGAGCAGTTCTTC
CASSAGTSGGTYNEQFF
>NA|TRBJ2-7|NA|TRBV5-4
TGTGCCAGCAGCTTGGGCCCGCTGAGCTCCTACGAGCAGTACTTC
CASSLGPLSSYEQYF
>NA|TRBJ1-4|NA|TRBV27
TGTGCCAGCGGGGGGGGCGATCAATACGCCGAAAAACTGTTTTTT
CASGGGDQYAEKLFF
>NA|TRBJ2-5|NA|TRBV5-1
TGCGCCACATCTTCCGCCAGTCAAGAGACCCAGTACTTC
CATSSASQETQYF
>NA|TRBJ2-5|NA|TRBV6-2/TRBV6-3
TGTGCCAGCAGCCTCCAGTCACGGAGTAAGGAGACCCAGTACTTC
CASSLQSRSKETQYF
>NA|TRBJ1-4|NA|TRBV6-1
TGTGCCAGCAGTGAAGCGGGCAGGGGTAATGAAAAACTGTTTTTT
CASSEAGRGNEKLFF
>NA|TRBJ1-2|TRBD1|TRBV24-1
TGTGCCACCAGTGACGCCCGGGACAGGGCCGGTAACTATGGCTACACCTTC
CATSDARDRAGNYGYTF